This T cell receptor (beta chain) was observed in a study of cytomegalovirus exposure and HLA in healthy donors. Whole-study context: Later analysis reported that the roughly 120 validation repertoires shared the platform of the 650 to 700 first-cohort repertoires. Regarding the study as a whole: Per published reports, the classifier diagnosed cytomegalovirus status with high specificity and sensitivity. In vitro data verified a few CMV-associated chains as specific for CMV antigens.

Worth noting for this clone: No antigen is known for it.

In germline, CDR1 is SGHAT, CDR2 FQNNGV. The CDR3 spans 15 residues. Trimming stripped 5 bases from V and 0 bases from J, with 11 bases between. Some clones are missing from TCRdb's copy, which holds only in-frame ones; the method was immunoSEQ multiplex PCR. The data show hundreds of thousands of clones, about nine tenths seen once. Sequencing was carried out using PBMCs. The rearrangement links TRBV11-2 to TRBJ1-3, with D maybe TRBD1 (6 bases). This receptor was identified in a woman aged 18-29 years in good health and CMV-seronegative. CDR3 bases: TGTGCCAGCAGCGTACAGGGAATCTCTGGAAACACCATATATTTT. Protein sequence: CASSVQGISGNTIYF.